These 17 T cell receptor beta chains came from one sample sequenced in a study of radiotherapy plus CTLA-4 blockade in lung cancer. Sequencing used immunoSEQ multiplex PCR; TCRdb keeps in-frame clones, though not all of them. The data show over 70,000 clones, around 87% seen once. This specimen was peripheral blood, taken from a patient treated with radiotherapy plus ipilimumab. These receptors were taken from a human donor with non-small cell lung cancer who had a partial response to radiotherapy plus ipilimumab.

The V gene is TRBV18, the J gene TRBJ1-4; weak D call: TRBD1 (6 bases). V was shortened by 3 bases and J by 11 bases, with 19 bases between the two germline ends. Per the germline V gene, CDR1 is KGHSH and CDR2 is LQKENI. The CDR3 spans 15 residues. The CDR3 region has the DNA TGTGCCAGCTCACCTTTGGACAGTGGGAATGGGAAACTGTTTTTT. Translated, it gives CASSPLDSGNGKLFF.

The V gene is TRBV5-6, the J gene TRBJ2-1, with 8 bases aligning to TRBD1. Looked up from germline, CDR1 is SGHDT and CDR2 is YYEEEE. After removal of 0 bases from V and 9 bases from J, the junction contained 5 bases not matched to a gene. This CDR3 has 14 residues. This CDR3 reads CASSLGQGFAEQFF. CDR3 DNA sequence: TGTGCCAGCAGCTTGGGACAGGGGTTCGCTGAGCAGTTCTTC.

The chain joins TRBV7-8 to TRBJ2-5; TRBD1 might be the D (5 bases). The CDR3 runs to 13 residues. V shed 6 bases and J shed 5 bases, with 13 bases lying between them. Looked up from germline, CDR1 is SGHVS and CDR2 is FQNEAQ. The CDR3 DNA sequence: TGTGCCAGCAGGCACTCGAAGGGGGAGACCCAGTACTTC. Residues: CASRHSKGETQYF.

The chain couples TRBV18 to TRBJ2-1; the D is unclear. The germline gives CDR1 KGHSH, CDR2 LQKENI. V was clipped by 0 bases and J by 0 bases, with 9 bases between them. This CDR3 contains 16 residues. In DNA form, the CDR3 reads TGTGCCAGCTCACCACCTGAAGCCTACTCCTACAATGAGCAGTTCTTC. Amino acids: CASSPPEAYSYNEQFF.

This clone was seen a handful of times. The V and J genes are TRBV6-6 and TRBJ1-3, with a weak D call TRBD1 (5 bases). Germline CDR1 reads MNHNY; CDR2 reads SVGAGI (reference sequence). V was cut by 6 bases and J by 1 base, with 13 bases left in between. The CDR3 runs 15 residues. The CDR3 spells CASSSPDRSGNTIYF. DNA of the CDR3: TGTGCCAGCAGCTCCCCTGACAGATCTGGAAACACCATATATTTT.

CDR3 DNA: TGTGCCTGGAGCGGAGGGACAGGGGGTGGTGAAGCTTTCTTT. Its protein is CAWSGGTGGGEAFF. J is TRBJ1-1 and V is TRBV30; 11 bases match TRBD1. Germline CDR1 reads GTSNPN; CDR2 reads SVGIG (reference sequence). Unmatched junction bases numbered 7, after V lost 3 bases and J lost 7 bases. The CDR3 has 14 amino acids.

This rearrangement joins TRBV28 to TRBJ1-1, with 7 bases fitting TRBD1. The CDR3 is 13 amino acids. Germline assignment: CDR1 MDHEN and CDR2 SYDVKM. V lost 7 bases to trimming and J lost 8 bases; unmatched junction nucleotides: 10. The CDR3 region is CASISGGQREAFF. DNA for the CDR3: TGTGCCAGCATTTCAGGGGGACAGCGGGAAGCTTTCTTT.

This clone has only a few counts. The J gene is TRBJ1-3, the V gene TRBV6-5; 7 bases fit TRBD1. Trimming took 6 bases from V and 8 from J; bases not matched to a gene: 7. Germline V gives CDR1 MNHEY, CDR2 SVGAGI. CDR3 length: 13 residues. As DNA, the CDR3 is TGTGCCAGCAGGCGACAGGGAGGAGACACCATATATTTT. Its translation is CASRRQGGDTIYF.

This clone was counted only a few times. This chain connects TRBV6-6 to TRBJ1-4; 7 nucleotides agree with TRBD1. Per germline, CDR1 MNHNY and CDR2 SVGAGI (reference sequence). This CDR3 has 15 amino acids. V lost 1 base to trimming and J lost 7 bases; unmatched junction nucleotides: 6. CDR3 coding DNA: TGTGCCAGCAGTTACTTCCAGGGGGTCAGTGAAAAACTGTTTTTT. It is translated as CASSYFQGVSEKLFF.

This chain uses TRBV29-1 with TRBJ2-1, with 9 bases lining up with TRBD1. CDR1 is SQVTM, CDR2 ANQGSEA, per germline. J lost 2 bases, V lost 7 bases, and 6 bases had no gene match. The CDR3 runs to 14 residues. CDR3 bases: TGCAGCGCCCGCAGGACAGGGGCCTACAATGAGCAGTTCTTC. Amino acid sequence: CSARRTGAYNEQFF.

The chain carries TRBV20-1 and TRBJ2-5, with D unresolved. CDR1 and CDR2 (germline): DFQATT, SNEGSKA (reference sequence). CDR3 length: 11 residues. Trimming pared 6 bases from V and 3 bases from J, leaving 8 bases between. In DNA form, the CDR3 reads TGCAGTGCCGAACGGGAAGAGACCCAGTACTTC. This gives the protein CSAEREETQYF.

This clone appeared once. The chain links TRBV5-1 to TRBJ2-3, with 8 nucleotides matching TRBD2. Germline lookup yields CDR1 SGHRS and CDR2 YFSETQ. CDR3 length equals 15 residues. Trimming removed 5 bases from V and 5 bases from J; junction bases left unmatched: 10. The CDR3 spells CASSMTGRAGDTQYF. CDR3 DNA sequence: TGCGCCAGCAGTATGACCGGGAGGGCCGGAGATACGCAGTATTTT.

With respect to this clone: This CDR3 fails to terminate in the conserved phenylalanine or tryptophan, so it likely reflects a read error. The chain links TRBV7-2 to TRBJ2-4; 11 bases align to TRBD2. From germline, CDR1 is SGHTA and CDR2 FQGNSA. The trim removed 5 bases at V and 8 bases at J, leaving 5 bases unmatched. This CDR3 comprises 14 residues. The CDR3 region is CASSVGTSGYIQYL. In DNA, the CDR3 is TGTGCCAGCAGCGTTGGGACTAGCGGATACATTCAGTACCTC.

The genes are TRBV5-1 and TRBJ2-1, with TRBD2 matching 14 bases. Germline CDR1 and CDR2: SGHRS and YFSETQ. The CDR3 runs to 17 residues. The ends lost 4 bases at V and 0 bases at J; junction bases unmatched: 3. Written as DNA, the CDR3 is TGCGCCAGCAGCAAGGGGACTAGCGGGAGCTCCTACAATGAGCAGTTCTTC. Translated: CASSKGTSGSSYNEQFF.

This chain connects TRBV18 to TRBJ2-3, with D unclear. There are 15 residues in the CDR3. Trimming stripped 1 base from V and 6 bases from J, with 14 bases between. Per the germline V gene, CDR1 is KGHSH and CDR2 is LQKENI. DNA of the CDR3: TGTGCCAGCTCACCACAATCCGGAATCGGGGATACGCAGTATTTT. Translated: CASSPQSGIGDTQYF.

The chain links TRBV4-1 to TRBJ1-1; D remains ambiguous. CDR3 length: 13 amino acids. Looked up from germline, CDR1 is MGHRA and CDR2 is YSYEKL. V lost 0 bases, J lost 5 bases, and 7 bases lay in between. The chain's CDR3 is CASSQDRTTEAFF. The CDR3 DNA sequence: TGCGCCAGCAGCCAAGACAGAACGACTGAAGCTTTCTTT.

The V and J genes are TRBV28 and TRBJ2-1; 15 bases fit TRBD2. V gave up 3 bases and J gave up 1 base; unmatched junction bases: 4. Germline V lookup: CDR1 MDHEN, CDR2 SYDVKM. The length of the CDR3 is 18 residues. CDR3 protein: CASSLGTSGRWSYNEQFF. DNA of the CDR3: TGTGCCAGCAGTTTGGGGACTAGCGGGAGGTGGTCCTACAATGAGCAGTTCTTC.